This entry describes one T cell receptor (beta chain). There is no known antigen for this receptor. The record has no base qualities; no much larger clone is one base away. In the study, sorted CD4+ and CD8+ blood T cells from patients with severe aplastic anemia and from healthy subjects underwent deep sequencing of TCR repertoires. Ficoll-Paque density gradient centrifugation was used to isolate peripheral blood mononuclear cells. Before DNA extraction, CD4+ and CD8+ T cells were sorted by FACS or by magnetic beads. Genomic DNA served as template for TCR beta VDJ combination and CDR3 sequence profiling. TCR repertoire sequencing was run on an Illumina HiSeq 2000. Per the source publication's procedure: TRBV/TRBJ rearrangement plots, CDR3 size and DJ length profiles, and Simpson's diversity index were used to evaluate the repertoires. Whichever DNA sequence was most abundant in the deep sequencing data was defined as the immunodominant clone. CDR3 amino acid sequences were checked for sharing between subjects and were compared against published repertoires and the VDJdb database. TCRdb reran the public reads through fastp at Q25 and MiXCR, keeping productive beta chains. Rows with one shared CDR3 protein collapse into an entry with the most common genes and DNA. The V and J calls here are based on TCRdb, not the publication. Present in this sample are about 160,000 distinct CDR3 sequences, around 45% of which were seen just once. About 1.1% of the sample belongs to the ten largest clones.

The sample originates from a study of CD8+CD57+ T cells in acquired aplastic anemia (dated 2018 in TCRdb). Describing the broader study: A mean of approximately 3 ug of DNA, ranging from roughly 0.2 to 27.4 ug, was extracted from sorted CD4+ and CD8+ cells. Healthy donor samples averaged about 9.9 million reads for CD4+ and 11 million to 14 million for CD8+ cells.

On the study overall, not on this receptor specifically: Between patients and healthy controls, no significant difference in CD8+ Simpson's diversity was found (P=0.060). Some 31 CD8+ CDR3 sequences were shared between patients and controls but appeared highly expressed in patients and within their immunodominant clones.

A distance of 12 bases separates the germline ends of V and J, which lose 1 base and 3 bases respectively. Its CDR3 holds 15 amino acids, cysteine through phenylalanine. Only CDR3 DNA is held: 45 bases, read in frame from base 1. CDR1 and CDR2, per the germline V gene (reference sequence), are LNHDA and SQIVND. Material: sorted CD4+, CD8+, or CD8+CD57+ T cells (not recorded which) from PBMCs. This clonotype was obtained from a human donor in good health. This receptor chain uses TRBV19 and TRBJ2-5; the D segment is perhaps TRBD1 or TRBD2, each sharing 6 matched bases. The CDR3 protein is CASSIGPGEEETQYF. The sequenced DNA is TGTGCCAGTAGTATAGGTCCAGGGGAGGAAGAGACCCAGTACTTC.